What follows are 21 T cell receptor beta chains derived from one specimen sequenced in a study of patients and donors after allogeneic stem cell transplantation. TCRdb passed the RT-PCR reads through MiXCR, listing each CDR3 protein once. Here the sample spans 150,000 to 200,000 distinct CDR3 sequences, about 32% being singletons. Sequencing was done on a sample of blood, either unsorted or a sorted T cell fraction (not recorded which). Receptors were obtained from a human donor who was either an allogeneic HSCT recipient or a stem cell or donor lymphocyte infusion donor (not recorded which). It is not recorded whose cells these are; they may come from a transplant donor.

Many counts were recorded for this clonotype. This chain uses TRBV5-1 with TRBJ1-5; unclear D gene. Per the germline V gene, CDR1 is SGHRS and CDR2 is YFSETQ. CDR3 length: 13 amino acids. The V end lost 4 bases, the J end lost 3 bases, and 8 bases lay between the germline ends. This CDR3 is CASSRGPNQPQHF. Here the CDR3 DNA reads TGCGCCAGCAGCCGTGGACCCAATCAGCCCCAGCATTTT.

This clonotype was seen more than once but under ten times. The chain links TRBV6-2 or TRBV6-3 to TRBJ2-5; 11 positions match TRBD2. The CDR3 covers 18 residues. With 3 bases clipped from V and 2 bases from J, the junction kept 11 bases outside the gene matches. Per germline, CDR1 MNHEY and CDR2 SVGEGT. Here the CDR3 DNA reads TGTGCCAGCAGTTATTTTTGGCTAGCGGGAGGAGGTCAAGAGACCCAGTACTTC. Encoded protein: CASSYFWLAGGGQETQYF.

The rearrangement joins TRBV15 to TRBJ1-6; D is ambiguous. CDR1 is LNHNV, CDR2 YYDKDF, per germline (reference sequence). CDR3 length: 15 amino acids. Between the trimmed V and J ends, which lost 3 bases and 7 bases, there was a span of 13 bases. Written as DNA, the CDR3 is TGTGCCACCAGCAGGAGGCCAGCTTTGAATTCACCCCTCCACTTT. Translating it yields CATSRRPALNSPLHF.

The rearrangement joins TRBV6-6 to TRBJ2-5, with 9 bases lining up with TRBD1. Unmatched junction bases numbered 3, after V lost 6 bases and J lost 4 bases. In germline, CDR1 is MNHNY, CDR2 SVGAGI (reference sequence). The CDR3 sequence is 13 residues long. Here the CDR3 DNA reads TGTGCCAGCAGCTCGGACAGGGGAGAGACCCAGTACTTC. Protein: CASSSDRGETQYF.

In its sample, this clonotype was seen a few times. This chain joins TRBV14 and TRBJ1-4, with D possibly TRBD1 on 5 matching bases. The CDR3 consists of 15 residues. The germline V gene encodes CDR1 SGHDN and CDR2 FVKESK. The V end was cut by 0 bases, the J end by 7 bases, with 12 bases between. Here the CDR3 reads CASSQERRRGEKLFF. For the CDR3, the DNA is TGTGCCAGCAGCCAAGAAAGAAGGAGGGGTGAAAAACTGTTTTTT.

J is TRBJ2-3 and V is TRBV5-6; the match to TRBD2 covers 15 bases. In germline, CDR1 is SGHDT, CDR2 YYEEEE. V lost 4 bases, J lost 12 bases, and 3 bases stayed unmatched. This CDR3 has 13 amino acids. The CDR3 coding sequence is TGTGCCAGCAGCCCGGGACTAGCGGGAGGCCAGTATTTT. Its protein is CASSPGLAGGQYF.

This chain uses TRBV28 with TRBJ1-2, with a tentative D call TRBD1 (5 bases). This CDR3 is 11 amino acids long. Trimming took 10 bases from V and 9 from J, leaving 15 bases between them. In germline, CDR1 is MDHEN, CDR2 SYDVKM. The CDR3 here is CAIFAQGRYTF. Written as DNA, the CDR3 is TGTGCCATATTCGCCCAGGGACGCTACACCTTC.

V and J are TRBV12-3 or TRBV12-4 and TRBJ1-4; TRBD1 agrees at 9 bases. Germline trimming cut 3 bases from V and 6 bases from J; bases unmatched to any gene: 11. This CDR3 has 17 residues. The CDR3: CASSFYRGRSEDEKLFF. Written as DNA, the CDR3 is TGTGCCAGCAGTTTTTACAGGGGGCGGAGTGAGGATGAAAAACTGTTTTTT.

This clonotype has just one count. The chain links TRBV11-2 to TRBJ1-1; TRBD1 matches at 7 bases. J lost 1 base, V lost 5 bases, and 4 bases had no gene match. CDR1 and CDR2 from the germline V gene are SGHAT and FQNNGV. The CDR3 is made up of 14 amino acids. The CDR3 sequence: CASSDRTGNTEAFF. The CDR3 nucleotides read TGTGCCAGCAGCGACCGGACAGGGAACACTGAAGCTTTCTTT.

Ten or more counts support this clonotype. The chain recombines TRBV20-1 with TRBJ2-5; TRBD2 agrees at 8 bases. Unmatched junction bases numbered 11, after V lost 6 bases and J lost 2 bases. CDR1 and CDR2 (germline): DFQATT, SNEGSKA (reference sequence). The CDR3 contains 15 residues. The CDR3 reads CSAIPIAGHQETQYF. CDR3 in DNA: TGCAGTGCCATTCCCATAGCGGGACATCAAGAGACCCAGTACTTC.

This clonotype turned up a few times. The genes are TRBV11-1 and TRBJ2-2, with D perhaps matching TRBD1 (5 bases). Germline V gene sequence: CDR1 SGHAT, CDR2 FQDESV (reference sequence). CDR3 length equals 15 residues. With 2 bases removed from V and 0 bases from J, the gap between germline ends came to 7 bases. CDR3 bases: TGTGCCAGCAGCTTACAGGGCCCGAACACCGGGGAGCTGTTTTTT. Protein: CASSLQGPNTGELFF. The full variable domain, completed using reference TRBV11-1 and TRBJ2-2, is EAEVAQSPRYKITEKSQAVAFWCDPISGHATLYWYRQILGQGPELLVQFQDESVVDDSQLPKDRFSAERLKGVDSTLKIQPAELGDSAMYLCASSLQGPNTGELFFGEGSRLTVL.

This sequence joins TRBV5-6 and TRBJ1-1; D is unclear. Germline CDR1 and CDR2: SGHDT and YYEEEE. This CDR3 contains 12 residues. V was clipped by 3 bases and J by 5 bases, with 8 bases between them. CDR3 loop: CASSWEHTEAFF. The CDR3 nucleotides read TGTGCCAGCAGCTGGGAACATACTGAAGCTTTCTTT.

The CDR3 protein is CASSQVSTGQGYEQYF. The CDR3 coding sequence is TGCGCCAGCAGCCAAGTGTCTACGGGACAGGGCTACGAGCAGTACTTC. The chain uses TRBV4-3 and TRBJ2-7; 9 bases match TRBD1. Trimming cost V 1 base and J 3 bases; bases outside gene matches: 7. Germline lookup yields CDR1 LGHNA and CDR2 YSLEER. The CDR3 extends over 16 amino acids.

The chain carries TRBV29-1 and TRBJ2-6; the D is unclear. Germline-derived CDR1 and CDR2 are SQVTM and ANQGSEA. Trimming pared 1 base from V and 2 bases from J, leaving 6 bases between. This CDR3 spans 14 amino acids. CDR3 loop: CSVEGVPGANVLTF. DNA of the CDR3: TGCAGCGTTGAAGGGGTCCCTGGGGCCAACGTCCTGACTTTC.

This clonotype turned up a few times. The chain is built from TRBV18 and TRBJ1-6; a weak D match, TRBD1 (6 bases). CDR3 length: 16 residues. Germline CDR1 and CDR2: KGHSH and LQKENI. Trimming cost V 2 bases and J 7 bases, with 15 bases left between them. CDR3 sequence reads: CASSPAYRDTNSPLHF. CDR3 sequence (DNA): TGTGCCAGCTCACCAGCCTACCGGGACACAAATTCACCCCTCCACTTT.

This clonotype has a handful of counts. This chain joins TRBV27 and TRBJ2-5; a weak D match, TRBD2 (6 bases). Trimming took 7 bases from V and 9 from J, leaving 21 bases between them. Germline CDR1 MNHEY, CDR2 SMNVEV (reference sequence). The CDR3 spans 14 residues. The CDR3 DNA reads TGTGCCAGCATCAGTAGCGGTTCCATTGGGGCCCAGTACTTC. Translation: CASISSGSIGAQYF.

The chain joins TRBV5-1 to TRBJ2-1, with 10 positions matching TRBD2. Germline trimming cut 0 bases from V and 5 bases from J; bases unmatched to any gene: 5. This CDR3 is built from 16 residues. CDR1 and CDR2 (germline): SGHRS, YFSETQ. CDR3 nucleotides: TGCGCCAGCAGCTTGGCCCAAGCGGGAGGGCACAATGAGCAGTTCTTC. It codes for CASSLAQAGGHNEQFF.

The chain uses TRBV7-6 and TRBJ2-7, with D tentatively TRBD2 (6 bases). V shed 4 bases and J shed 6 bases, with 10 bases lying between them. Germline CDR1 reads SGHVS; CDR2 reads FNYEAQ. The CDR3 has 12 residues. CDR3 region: CASSSSGGEQYF. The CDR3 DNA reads TGTGCCAGCAGCTCATCCGGGGGCGAGCAGTACTTC.

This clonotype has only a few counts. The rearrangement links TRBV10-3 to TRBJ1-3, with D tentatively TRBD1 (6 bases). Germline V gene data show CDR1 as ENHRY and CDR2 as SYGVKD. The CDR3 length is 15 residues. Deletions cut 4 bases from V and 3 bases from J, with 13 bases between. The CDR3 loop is CAISGTGLSGNTIYF. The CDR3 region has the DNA TGTGCCATCAGTGGAACAGGGCTTAGTGGAAACACCATATATTTT.

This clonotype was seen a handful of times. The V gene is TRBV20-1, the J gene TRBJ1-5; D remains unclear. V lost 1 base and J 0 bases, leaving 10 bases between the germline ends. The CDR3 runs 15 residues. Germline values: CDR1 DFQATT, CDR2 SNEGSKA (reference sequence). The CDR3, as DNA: TGCAGTGCTAGAGTTGTGGAGTATAGCAATCAGCCCCAGCATTTT. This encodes CSARVVEYSNQPQHF.

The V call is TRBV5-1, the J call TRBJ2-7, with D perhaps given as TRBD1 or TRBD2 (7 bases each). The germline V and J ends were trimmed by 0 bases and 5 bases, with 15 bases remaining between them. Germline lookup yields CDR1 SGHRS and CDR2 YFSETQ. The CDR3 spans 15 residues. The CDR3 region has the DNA TGCGCCAGCAGCTTGGCGTTCTCAGGGGGGGACGAGCAGTACTTC. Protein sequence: CASSLAFSGGDEQYF.